This record looks at one T cell receptor beta chain sequence and its context. In the original workflow: Reference gene primer amplification gave nucleated cell count estimates. Method: immunoSEQ multiplex PCR; TCRdb's copy keeps in-frame clones and lacks some. From that table come the V and J calls and clone size; the DNA was used to work out D and trimming. The sample consists of about 26,000 clones, 70% to 90% of them appearing once. These data belong to a study of blood T cell repertoires in COVID-19. Overall study context: Spain, Italy and the United States supplied samples that represented acute and convalescent COVID-19. T cells, B-cell-depleted T cells, or PBMCs supplied cDNA or gDNA.

V gave up 4 bases and J gave up 5 bases, with 6 bases separating them. CDR1 is MDHEN and CDR2 is SYDVKM in the germline V gene. The CDR3 is 13 amino acids. This clonotype originated in a man in his 70s with acute or convalescent COVID-19. The chain employs TRBV28 and TRBJ1-6; D ambiguous. Sequencing input: peripheral blood. CDR3 nucleotides: TGTGCCAGCAGTTCGGGGAATAATTCACCCCTCCACTTT. Its translation: CASSSGNNSPLHF.